Shown below are 17 T cell receptor beta chains from a single sample sequenced in a study of shared clonotypes between healthy human individuals (dated by TCRdb to the early 2020s). Preparation of the library involved the immunoSEQ multiplex PCR assay. TCRdb provides this immuneACCESS table in a form limited to in-frame rearrangements. Some clones are lacking; in checked studies, under half of them reflect an unresolved V gene, and why the rest are absent is not known. In this sample the table shows 900,000 to 1,200,000 clones, around 78% of which occur a single time. The ten largest account for roughly 0.62% of the sample. Sequencing was performed on memory CD4+ T cells from PBMCs. This sample's cell subset or site label indicates: CD45RA-negative fraction. The receptors were sampled from a man between 18 and 29 years old in good health. Some clones in this sample may be carry-over from other donors' samples.

The chain couples TRBV11-1 to TRBJ2-3, with unresolved D. This CDR3 is 12 amino acids long. Per germline, CDR1 SGHAT and CDR2 FQDESV (reference sequence). V lost 4 bases and J 4 bases, leaving 6 bases between the germline ends. The CDR3 is CASSYEADTQYF. DNA for the CDR3: TGTGCCAGCAGCTACGAGGCAGATACGCAGTATTTT.

A word on this clone: This is likely an artifact of a read error, given a far larger clone one base away. Other DNA sequences from this sample encode an identical CDR3 as well. The chain uses TRBV7-9 and TRBJ2-5; D ambiguous. This CDR3 spans 15 amino acids. Germline values: CDR1 SEHNR, CDR2 FQNEAQ (reference sequence). V was trimmed by 0 bases and J by 2 bases, leaving 10 bases between them. This chain's CDR3 is CASSLALGRQETQYF. The DNA of the CDR3 is TGTGCCAGCAGCTTAGCGTTGGGTAGACAAGAGACCCAGTACTTC.

This chain joins TRBV6-6 and TRBJ1-2, with unresolved D. CDR3 length equals 14 residues. Germline V CDR1 and CDR2: MNHNY, SVGAGI (reference sequence). V was pared by 0 bases and J by 4 bases, with 9 bases between. This CDR3 reads CASSYSASPYGYTF. For the CDR3, the DNA is TGTGCCAGCAGTTACTCGGCGAGTCCCTATGGCTACACCTTC.

V is TRBV6-1 and J is TRBJ2-3; D ambiguous. V was cut by 0 bases and J by 1 base, with 8 bases left in between. The CDR3 has 15 amino acids. Germline loops: CDR1 MNHNS, CDR2 SASEGT. CDR3 in amino acids: CASSEARVRTDTQYF. The CDR3 nucleotides are TGTGCCAGCAGTGAAGCAAGGGTCCGCACAGATACGCAGTATTTT.

The J gene is TRBJ2-3, the V gene TRBV7-9, with a tentative D call TRBD1 (7 bases). The V gene's germline CDR1 is SEHNR and CDR2 FQNEAQ (reference sequence). Trimming pared 5 bases from V and 6 bases from J, leaving 21 bases between. The CDR3 consists of 16 residues. The CDR3 DNA follows: TGTGCCAGCAGCCAGGGGGTGGTTGGGGACTCGGATACGCAGTATTTT. It specifies CASSQGVVGDSDTQYF.

The CDR3 reads CASSLASGRAYNEQFF. The CDR3 nucleotides read TGCGCCAGCAGCTTGGCTAGCGGGAGGGCCTACAATGAGCAGTTCTTC. The chain carries TRBV5-1 and TRBJ2-1; the match to TRBD2 covers 12 bases. Unmatched junction bases numbered 0, after V lost 0 bases and J lost 2 bases. This CDR3 comprises 16 residues. Germline V CDR1 and CDR2: SGHRS, YFSETQ.

CDR3 in amino acids: CASSFSGTDTPYEQYF. CDR3 coding DNA: TGTGCCAGCAGTTTTTCCGGGACAGATACCCCCTACGAGCAGTACTTC. The chain couples TRBV28 to TRBJ2-7; 7 bases match TRBD1. Germline V gives CDR1 MDHEN, CDR2 SYDVKM. V trimming: 3 bases; J trimming: 2 bases; junction bases outside the gene matches: 10. The CDR3 sequence is 16 residues long.

The rearrangement joins TRBV4-1 to TRBJ2-4; D gene unclear. CDR1 is MGHRA and CDR2 is YSYEKL in the germline V gene. This CDR3 contains 17 residues. The V and J ends lost 4 bases and 8 bases respectively, with 24 bases between them. For the CDR3, the DNA is TGCGCCAGCAGCCTAGCTTCGGGTCCTAAAGGAATGGACATTCAGTACTTC. It codes for CASSLASGPKGMDIQYF.

With regard to this clone: Distinct nucleotide sequences in the sample also encode this CDR3. This chain joins TRBV18 and TRBJ2-7; D is unclear. The V gene's germline CDR1 is KGHSH and CDR2 LQKENI. The CDR3 covers 13 residues. The V end lost 2 bases, the J end lost 2 bases, and 7 bases lay between the germline ends. The CDR3, as DNA: TGTGCCAGCTCACCAGCCCCGACCTACGAGCAGTACTTC. The encoded protein is CASSPAPTYEQYF.

The rearrangement joins TRBV5-4 to TRBJ1-1, with D possibly matching TRBD1 (6 bases). Looked up from germline, CDR1 is SGHNT and CDR2 is YYREEE (reference sequence). The CDR3 loop spans 17 amino acids. V lost 5 bases to trimming and J lost 5 bases, with 25 bases between them. CDR3 in DNA: TGTGCCAGCAGTGGTCCGGGCACTCGTCGAGGGGGGACTGAAGCTTTCTTT. It yields the protein CASSGPGTRRGGTEAFF.

This clone came up a few times. V gene TRBV5-4 combines with J gene TRBJ1-5; D unresolved. There are 14 residues in the CDR3. Germline assignment: CDR1 SGHNT and CDR2 YYREEE (reference sequence). V lost 0 bases and J lost 1, with 5 bases in between. The CDR3 nucleotides read TGTGCCAGCAGCTTGGCCCCAAGCAATCAGCCCCAGCATTTT. It specifies CASSLAPSNQPQHF.

This clone was seen more than once but under ten times. V is TRBV5-4 and J is TRBJ2-6; TRBD1 aligns across 7 bases. The length of the CDR3 is 15 residues. From germline, CDR1 is SGHNT and CDR2 YYREEE (reference sequence). The J segment lost 1 base and the V segment lost 4 bases, leaving 2 bases of the junction unmatched. The CDR3 region has the DNA TGTGCCAGCAGCCCGGACAGGTCTGGGGCCAACGTCCTGACTTTC. Amino acids: CASSPDRSGANVLTF.

Only one count was recorded for this clone. Additional DNA sequences in this sample encode the identical CDR3. V gene TRBV20-1 combines with J gene TRBJ2-7, with D uncertain. Germline CDR1 and CDR2: DFQATT and SNEGSKA (reference sequence). The V gene lost 3 bases and the J gene lost 3 bases, with 6 bases spanning the gap. The CDR3 length is 11 residues. This CDR3 is CSASPDYEQYF. Here the CDR3 DNA reads TGCAGTGCTAGCCCGGACTACGAGCAGTACTTC.

The chain links TRBV7-3 to TRBJ2-1; D perhaps matches TRBD1 (6 bases). The CDR3 has 15 amino acids. V was shortened by 2 bases and J by 2 bases, with 10 bases between the two germline ends. CDR1 is SGHTA, CDR2 FQGTGA, per germline. CDR3 in amino acids: CASSLSGQPYNEQFF. The CDR3 nucleotides read TGTGCCAGCAGCTTATCGGGACAACCCTACAATGAGCAGTTCTTC. The full variable domain, rest sourced from reference TRBV7-3 and TRBJ2-1, is GAGVSQTPSNKVTEKGKYVELRCDPISGHTALYWYRQSLGQGPEFLIYFQGTGAADDSGLPNDRFFAVRPEGSVSTLKIQRTERGDSAVYLCASSLSGQPYNEQFFGPGTRLTVL.

This clone was picked up one time. This chain links TRBV28 with TRBJ2-1; 12 nucleotides match TRBD2. Germline values: CDR1 MDHEN, CDR2 SYDVKM. The CDR3 length is 16 residues. V lost 5 bases to trimming and J lost 1 base; unmatched junction nucleotides: 3. The CDR3 DNA reads TGTGCCAGCAGTCGACTAGCGGGAGCGTCCTACAATGAGCAGTTCTTC. This encodes CASSRLAGASYNEQFF.

Only a few counts were recorded for this clone. This rearrangement joins TRBV13 to TRBJ1-3; TRBD1 aligns across 8 bases. CDR1 and CDR2 (germline): PRHDT, FYEKMQ (reference sequence). The V gene end was trimmed by 8 bases and the J gene end by 4 bases; junction bases not matched to a gene: 7. CDR3 size: 14 residues. This CDR3 reads CASRRGRLGNTIYF. DNA for the CDR3: TGTGCCAGCCGCAGGGGGCGACTCGGAAACACCATATATTTT.

The J gene is TRBJ2-7, the V gene TRBV7-9, with 12 bases aligning to TRBD2. Unmatched junction bases numbered 5, after V lost 1 base and J lost 7 bases. CDR1 SEHNR and CDR2 FQNEAQ come from the germline V gene (reference sequence). The CDR3 runs 15 residues. This CDR3 reads CASSLGLAGVGEQYF. CDR3 DNA sequence: TGTGCCAGCAGCTTAGGACTAGCGGGAGTAGGAGAGCAGTACTTC.